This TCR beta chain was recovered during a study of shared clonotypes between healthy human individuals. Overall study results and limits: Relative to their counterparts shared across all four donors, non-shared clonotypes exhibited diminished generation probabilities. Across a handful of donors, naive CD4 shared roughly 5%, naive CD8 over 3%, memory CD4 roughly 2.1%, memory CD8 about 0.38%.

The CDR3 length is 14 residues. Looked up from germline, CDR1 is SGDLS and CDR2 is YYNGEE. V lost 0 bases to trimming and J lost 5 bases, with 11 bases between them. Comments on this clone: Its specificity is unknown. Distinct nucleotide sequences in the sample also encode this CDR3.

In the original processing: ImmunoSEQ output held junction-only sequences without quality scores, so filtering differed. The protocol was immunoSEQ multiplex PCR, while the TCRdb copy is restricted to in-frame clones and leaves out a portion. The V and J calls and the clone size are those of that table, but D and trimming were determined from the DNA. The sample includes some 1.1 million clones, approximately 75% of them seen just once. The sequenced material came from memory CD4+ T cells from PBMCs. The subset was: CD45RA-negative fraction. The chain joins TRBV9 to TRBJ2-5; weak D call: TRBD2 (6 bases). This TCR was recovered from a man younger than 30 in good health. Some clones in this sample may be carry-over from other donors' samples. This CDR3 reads CASSVDRGGETQYF. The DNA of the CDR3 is TGTGCCAGCAGCGTAGATCGTGGAGGGGAGACCCAGTACTTC.